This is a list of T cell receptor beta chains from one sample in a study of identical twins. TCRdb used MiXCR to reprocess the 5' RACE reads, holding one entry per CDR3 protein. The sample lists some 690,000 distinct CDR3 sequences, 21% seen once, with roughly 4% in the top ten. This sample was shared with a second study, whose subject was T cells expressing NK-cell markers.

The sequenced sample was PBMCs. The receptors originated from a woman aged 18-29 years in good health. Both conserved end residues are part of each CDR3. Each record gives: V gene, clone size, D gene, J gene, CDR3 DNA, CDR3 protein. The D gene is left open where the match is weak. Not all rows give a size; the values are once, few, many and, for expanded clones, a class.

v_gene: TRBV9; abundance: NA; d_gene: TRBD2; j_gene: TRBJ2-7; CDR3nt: TGTGCCAGCAGCGTAGGAGCGGGGTTATCCTACGAGCAGTACTTC; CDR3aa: CASSVGAGLSYEQYF
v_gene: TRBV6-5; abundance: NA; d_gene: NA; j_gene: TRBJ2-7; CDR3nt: TGTGCCAGCAGTTACTCGAGGGGTCGCCACGAGCAGTACTTC; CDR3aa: CASSYSRGRHEQYF
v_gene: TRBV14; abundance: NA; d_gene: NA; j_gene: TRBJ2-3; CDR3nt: TGTGCCAGCAGCCAAGATAGGGCAGGGGCGCAGTATTTT; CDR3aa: CASSQDRAGAQYF
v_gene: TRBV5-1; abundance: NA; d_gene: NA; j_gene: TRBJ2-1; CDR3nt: TGCGCCAGCAGCCTAGTCCTATTAGCCGGGGATGAGCAGTTCTTC; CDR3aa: CASSLVLLAGDEQFF
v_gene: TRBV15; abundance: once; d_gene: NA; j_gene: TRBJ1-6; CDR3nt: TGTGCCACCAGCACCGGGGGGCCTTCACCCCTCCACTTT; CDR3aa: CATSTGGPSPLHF
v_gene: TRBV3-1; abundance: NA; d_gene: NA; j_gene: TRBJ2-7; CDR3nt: TGTGCCACAGGGACGGGCTCCTACGAGCAGTACTTC; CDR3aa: CATGTGSYEQYF
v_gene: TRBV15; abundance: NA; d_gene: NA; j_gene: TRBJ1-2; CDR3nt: TGTGCCACCAGCAGGCAACAGGTATCGGGCGGCTACACCTTC; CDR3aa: CATSRQQVSGGYTF
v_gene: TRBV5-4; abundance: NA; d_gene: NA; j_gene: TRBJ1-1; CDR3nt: TGTGCCAGCAGCTTGTGGGGCTCCGCCACTGAAGCTTTCTTT; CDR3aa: CASSLWGSATEAFF
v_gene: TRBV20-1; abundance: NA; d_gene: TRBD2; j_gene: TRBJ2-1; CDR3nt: TGCAGTGGACTAGCGGGGGGGTCCTACAATGAGCAGTTCTTC; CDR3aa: CSGLAGGSYNEQFF
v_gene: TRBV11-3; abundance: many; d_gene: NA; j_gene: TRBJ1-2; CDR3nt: TGTGCCAGCAGCTTGGCGGCCGCAGCTAACTATGGCTACACCTTC; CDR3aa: CASSLAAAANYGYTF
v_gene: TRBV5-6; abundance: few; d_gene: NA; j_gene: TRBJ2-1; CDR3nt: TGTGCCAGCAGCTTGGGGATACAGTCCTACAATGAGCAGTTCTTC; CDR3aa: CASSLGIQSYNEQFF
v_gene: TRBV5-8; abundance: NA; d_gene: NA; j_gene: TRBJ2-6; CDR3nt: TGTGCCAGCAGCGGCGACAGCTACTCTGGGGCCAACGTCCTGACTTTC; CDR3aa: CASSGDSYSGANVLTF
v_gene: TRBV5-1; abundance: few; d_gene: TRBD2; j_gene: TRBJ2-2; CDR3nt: TGCGCCAGCAGCGCAAGCGGGGGTCACAGCGGGGAGCTGTTTTTT; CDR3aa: CASSASGGHSGELFF
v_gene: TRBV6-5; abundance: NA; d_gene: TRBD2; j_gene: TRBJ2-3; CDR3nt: TGTGCCAGCAGTTACAGGCCTAGCGGGACAGATACGCAGTATTTT; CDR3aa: CASSYRPSGTDTQYF
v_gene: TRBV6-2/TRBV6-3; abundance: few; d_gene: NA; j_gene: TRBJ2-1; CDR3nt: TGTGCCACCTCTAGAAGTTACAATGAGCAGTTCTTC; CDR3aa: CATSRSYNEQFF
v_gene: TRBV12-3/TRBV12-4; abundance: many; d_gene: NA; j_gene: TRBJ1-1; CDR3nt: TGTGCCAGCAGTGGGTGGGCCACTGAAGCTTTCTTT; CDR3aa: CASSGWATEAFF
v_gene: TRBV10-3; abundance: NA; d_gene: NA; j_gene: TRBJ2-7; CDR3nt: TGTGCCATCAGTGCTTATACCACGATGATCGAGCAGTACTTC; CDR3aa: CAISAYTTMIEQYF
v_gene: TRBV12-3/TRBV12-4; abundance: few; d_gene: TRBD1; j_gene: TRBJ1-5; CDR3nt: TGTGCCACGACGACAGGGTTTGGTCAGCCCCAGCATTTT; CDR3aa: CATTTGFGQPQHF
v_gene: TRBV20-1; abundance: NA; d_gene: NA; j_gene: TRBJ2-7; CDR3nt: TGCAGTGCTAGAGAGGGCGGGGACGAGCAGTACTTC; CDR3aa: CSAREGGDEQYF
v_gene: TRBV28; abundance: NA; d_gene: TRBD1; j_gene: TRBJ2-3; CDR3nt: TGTGCCAGCAGTCCGGGACAGTTCACAGATACGCAGTATTTT; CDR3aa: CASSPGQFTDTQYF
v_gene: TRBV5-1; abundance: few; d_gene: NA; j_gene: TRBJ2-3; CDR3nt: TGCGCCAGCAATTCCCAGGCGCGAGGGTCAGATACGCAGTATTTT; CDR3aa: CASNSQARGSDTQYF
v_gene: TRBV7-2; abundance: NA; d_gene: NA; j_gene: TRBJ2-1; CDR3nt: TGTGCCAGCAGCTTATGGAATGGCGATGAGCAGTTCTTC; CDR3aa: CASSLWNGDEQFF
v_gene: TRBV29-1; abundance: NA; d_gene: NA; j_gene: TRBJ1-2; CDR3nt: TGCAGCGTTGATTGGCAGGGCTATGGCTACACCTTC; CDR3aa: CSVDWQGYGYTF
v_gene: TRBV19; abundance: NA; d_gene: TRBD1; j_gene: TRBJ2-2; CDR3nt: TGTGCCAGTAGTATATACACAGGGGTTAAGGACACCGGGGAGCTGTTTTTT; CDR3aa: CASSIYTGVKDTGELFF
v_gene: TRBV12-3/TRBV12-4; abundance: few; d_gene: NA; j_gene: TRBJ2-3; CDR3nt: TGTGCCAGCAGGAGCGGATACACCACGCAGTATTTT; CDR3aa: CASRSGYTTQYF
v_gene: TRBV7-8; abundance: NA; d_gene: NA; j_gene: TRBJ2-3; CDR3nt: TGTGCCAGCAGCTTAGATGGTAGCGGAACCACAGATACGCAGTATTTT; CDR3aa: CASSLDGSGTTDTQYF